This T cell receptor beta chain was recorded in a study of cytomegalovirus exposure and HLA in healthy donors. 13 Jbeta primers and 60 Vbeta primers were used for the PCR. Method: immunoSEQ multiplex PCR; TCRdb's copy keeps in-frame clones and lacks some. The sample carries some 110,000 clones, over 60% recorded once. This CDR3 has 16 residues. The sequence was obtained from a man aged 25 to 40 in good health and CMV-seropositive. This chain joins TRBV7-5 and TRBJ2-7; TRBD1 is taken as the D call from the table, unchecked against the DNA. TRBV7-5 has pseudogene status. Sequences were obtained from PBMCs. The CDR3 DNA reads TGTGCCAGAAGCTTAGTTATTAACAGGGTGAGGAACGAGCAGTACTTC. This codes for CARSLVINRVRNEQYF.